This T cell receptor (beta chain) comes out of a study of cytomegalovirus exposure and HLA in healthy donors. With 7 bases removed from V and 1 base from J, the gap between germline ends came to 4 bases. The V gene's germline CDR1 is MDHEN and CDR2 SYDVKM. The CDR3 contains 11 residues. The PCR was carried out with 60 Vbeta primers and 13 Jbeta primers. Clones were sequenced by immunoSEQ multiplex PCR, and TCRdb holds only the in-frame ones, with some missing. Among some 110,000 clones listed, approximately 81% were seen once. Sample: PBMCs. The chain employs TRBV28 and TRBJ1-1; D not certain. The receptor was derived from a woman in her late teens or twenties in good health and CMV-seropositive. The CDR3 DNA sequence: TGTGCCAGCAACGGGAACACTGAAGCTTTCTTT. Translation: CASNGNTEAFF.